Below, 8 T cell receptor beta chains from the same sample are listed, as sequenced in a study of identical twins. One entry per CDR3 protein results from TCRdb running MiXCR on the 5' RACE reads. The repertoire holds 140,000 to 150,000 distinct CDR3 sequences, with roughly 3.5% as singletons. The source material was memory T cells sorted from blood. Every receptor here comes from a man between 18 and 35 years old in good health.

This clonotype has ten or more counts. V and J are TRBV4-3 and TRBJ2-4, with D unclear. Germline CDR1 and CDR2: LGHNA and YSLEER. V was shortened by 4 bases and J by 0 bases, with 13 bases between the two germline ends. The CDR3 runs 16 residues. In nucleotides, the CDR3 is TGCGCCAGCAGCCCCCCCTTGGCGAAAGCCAAAAACATTCAGTACTTC. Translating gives CASSPPLAKAKNIQYF.

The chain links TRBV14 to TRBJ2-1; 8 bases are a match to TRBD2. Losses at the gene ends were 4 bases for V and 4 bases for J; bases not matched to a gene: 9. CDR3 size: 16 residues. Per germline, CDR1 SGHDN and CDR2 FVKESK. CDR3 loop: CASSPQGLGVYNEQFF. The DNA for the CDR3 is TGTGCCAGCAGCCCCCAGGGACTAGGGGTTTACAATGAGCAGTTCTTC.

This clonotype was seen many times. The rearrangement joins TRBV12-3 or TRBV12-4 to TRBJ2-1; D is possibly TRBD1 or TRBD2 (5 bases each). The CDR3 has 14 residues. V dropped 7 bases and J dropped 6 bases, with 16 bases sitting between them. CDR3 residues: CASTTGRMGNEQFF. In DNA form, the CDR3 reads TGTGCCAGCACCACGGGACGGATGGGCAATGAGCAGTTCTTC.

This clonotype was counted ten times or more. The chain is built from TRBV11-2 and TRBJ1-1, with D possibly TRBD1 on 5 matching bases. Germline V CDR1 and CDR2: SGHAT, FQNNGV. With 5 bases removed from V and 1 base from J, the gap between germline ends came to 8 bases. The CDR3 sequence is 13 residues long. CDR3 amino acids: CASSKQENTEAFF. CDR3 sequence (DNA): TGTGCCAGCAGCAAACAGGAGAACACTGAAGCTTTCTTT.

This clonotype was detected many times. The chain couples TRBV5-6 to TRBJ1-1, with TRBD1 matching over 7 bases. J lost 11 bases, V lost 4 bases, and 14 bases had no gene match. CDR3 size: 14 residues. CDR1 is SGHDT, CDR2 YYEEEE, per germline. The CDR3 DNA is TGTGCCAGCAGCAACCAGGCCTCTAACAGGGGCGCTTTCTTT. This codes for CASSNQASNRGAFF. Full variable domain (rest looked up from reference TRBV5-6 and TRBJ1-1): DAGVTQSPTHLIKTRGQQVTLRCSPKSGHDTVSWYQQALGQGPQFIFQYYEEEERQRGNFPDRFSGHQFPNYSSELNVNALLLGDSALYLCASSNQASNRGAFFGQGTRLTVV.

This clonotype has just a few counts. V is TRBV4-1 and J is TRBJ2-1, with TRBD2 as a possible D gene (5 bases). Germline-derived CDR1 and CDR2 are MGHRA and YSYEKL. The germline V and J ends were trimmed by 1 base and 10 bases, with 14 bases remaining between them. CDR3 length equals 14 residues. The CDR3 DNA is TGCGCCAGCAGCCAAGTCCCGGGAAAAGGGGAGCAGTTCTTC. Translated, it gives CASSQVPGKGEQFF.

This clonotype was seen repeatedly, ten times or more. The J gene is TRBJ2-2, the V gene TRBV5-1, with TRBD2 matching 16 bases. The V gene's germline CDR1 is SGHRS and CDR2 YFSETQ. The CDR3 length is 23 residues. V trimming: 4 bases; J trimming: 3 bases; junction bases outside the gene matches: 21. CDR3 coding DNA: TGCGCCAGCAGCCCCGCGAAGGGACTAGCGGGAGGGCCCTCGCAAGGGGACACCGGGGAGCTGTTTTTT. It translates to CASSPAKGLAGGPSQGDTGELFF.

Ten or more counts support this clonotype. CDR3 region: CASTLIATQDRTGELFF. Here the CDR3 DNA reads TGTGCCAGCACCCTCATCGCCACACAGGACCGCACCGGGGAGCTGTTTTTT. The chain employs TRBV12-3 or TRBV12-4 and TRBJ2-2, with a tentative D call TRBD1 (5 bases). CDR3 length: 17 amino acids. V lost 7 bases and J lost 4, with 22 bases in between.